These 25 T cell receptor beta chains originate from one sample sequenced in a study of beta chain features in type 1 diabetes (dated by TCRdb to the late 2010s). The library was made by the immunoSEQ multiplex PCR assay. The High Capacity cDNA Reverse Transcription Kit was used to reverse transcribe all of the isolated RNA, meaning that expressed TCRB transcripts were what got sequenced. Not all clones reach the TCRdb copy of this immuneACCESS table, which keeps in-frame sequences only. Checked studies attribute under half of the gap to unresolved V genes and leave the rest unexplained. The sample table holds hundreds of thousands of clones, of which roughly 15% were seen once. Jointly, the top ten make up under 0.095% of the sample. Material for sequencing was naive CD4+ T cells from blood. The sample's cell subset or site label, in plain terms: true naive CD4+ T cells. Receptors were obtained from a man in his late teens or twenties in good health.

The V and J genes are TRBV28 and TRBJ2-7; 9 bases agree with TRBD1. The V gene's germline CDR1 is MDHEN and CDR2 SYDVKM. V lost 8 bases, J lost 1 base, and 3 bases stayed unmatched. This CDR3 has 13 residues. CDR3: CASLGQGSYEQYF. In DNA, the CDR3 is TGTGCCAGCCTGGGACAGGGTTCCTACGAGCAGTACTTC.

Regarding this clone: This CDR3 is also generated by other DNA sequences in the sample. This chain uses TRBV9 with TRBJ2-7, with TRBD2 as a possible D gene (6 bases). The CDR3 runs to 14 residues. With 2 bases removed from V and 2 bases from J, the gap between germline ends came to 11 bases. The germline V gene encodes CDR1 SGDLS and CDR2 YYNGEE. The CDR3 loop reads CASSVGGTTYEQYF. The CDR3 DNA sequence: TGTGCCAGCAGCGTTGGGGGGACGACCTACGAGCAGTACTTC.

This chain joins TRBV19 and TRBJ2-2; TRBD1 matches at 7 bases. The junction had 9 bases not matched to a gene; V was cut back by 6 bases and J by 2 bases. The germline V gene encodes CDR1 LNHDA and CDR2 SQIVND (reference sequence). The CDR3 has 16 residues. The CDR3 bases are TGTGCCAGTAGGGGAATCCGGGACAGCAACACCGGGGAGCTGTTTTTT. Translating gives CASRGIRDSNTGELFF.

This clone was picked up one time. The V gene is TRBV4-1, the J gene TRBJ2-5; D is possibly TRBD2 (6 bases). Trimming removed 5 bases at V and 5 bases at J, with 12 bases between. CDR1 and CDR2 (germline): MGHRA, YSYEKL. The CDR3 consists of 13 residues. The CDR3 is CASSSLARETQYF. The CDR3 DNA reads TGCGCCAGCAGCTCCCTAGCGCGTGAGACCCAGTACTTC.

The chain couples TRBV21-1 to TRBJ1-2. TRBV21-1 is deemed a pseudogene. The CDR3 extends over 16 amino acids. Written as DNA, the CDR3 is TGTGCCAGCAGCAAGTGGCTGAGGAACGAAAACTATGGCTACACCTTC. This codes for CASSKWLRNENYGYTF.

This clone appeared a few times. V gene TRBV7-9 combines with J gene TRBJ2-4, with TRBD2 matching over 7 bases. This CDR3 spans 16 amino acids. Per germline, CDR1 SEHNR and CDR2 FQNEAQ (reference sequence). Trimming at V came to 2 bases and at J to 2 bases, leaving 6 bases not matched to a gene. The CDR3 loop reads CASSLRGGETKNIQYF. In nucleotides, the CDR3 is TGTGCCAGCAGCTTACGCGGGGGTGAAACCAAAAACATTCAGTACTTC.

The chain couples TRBV9 to TRBJ1-6; 7 positions agree with TRBD1. CDR3 length: 15 residues. Germline V gene lookup returns CDR1 SGDLS and CDR2 YYNGEE. With V trimmed by 2 bases and J by 7 bases, 6 bases remained unmatched. The CDR3 sequence: CASSVVPGGNSPLHF. In DNA, the CDR3 is TGTGCCAGCAGCGTTGTTCCAGGGGGGAATTCACCCCTCCACTTT.

This chain joins TRBV27 and TRBJ1-3; D may be TRBD1 (5 bases). With 2 bases removed from V and 0 bases from J, the gap between germline ends came to 8 bases. The CDR3 totals 15 residues. Germline CDR1 MNHEY, CDR2 SMNVEV (reference sequence). CDR3 sequence: CASSLGAYSGNTIYF. The DNA for the CDR3 is TGTGCCAGCAGTTTAGGGGCTTACTCTGGAAACACCATATATTTT.

This clone appeared a few times. The chain carries TRBV6-1 and TRBJ1-2, with 7 bases fitting TRBD1. The germline gives CDR1 MNHNS, CDR2 SASEGT. CDR3 size: 14 residues. In DNA form, the CDR3 reads TGTGCTACGGGGAGGGGGCCGACTAACTATGGCTACACCTTC. It yields the protein CATGRGPTNYGYTF.

This chain joins TRBV7-2 and TRBJ2-1, with D perhaps matching TRBD2 (6 bases). Per germline, CDR1 SGHTA and CDR2 FQGNSA. V lost 4 bases and J 10 bases, leaving 14 bases between the germline ends. This CDR3 is built from 13 residues. Here the CDR3 reads CASSSIAVGEQFF. The CDR3 region has the DNA TGTGCCAGCAGCTCCATAGCGGTAGGCGAGCAGTTCTTC.

The V and J genes are TRBV29-1 and TRBJ2-3, with 8 bases fitting TRBD2. Per germline, CDR1 SQVTM and CDR2 ANQGSEA. CDR3 length: 14 residues. The V gene end was trimmed by 5 bases and the J gene end by 4 bases; junction bases not matched to a gene: 8. CDR3 DNA: TGCAGCGTTACCGGGACTAGGGGCCCAGATACGCAGTATTTT. This gives the protein CSVTGTRGPDTQYF.

Ten or more counts support this clone. The V and J genes are TRBV14 and TRBJ2-1, with TRBD2 matching over 7 bases. The CDR3 length is 14 residues. Germline V gene sequence: CDR1 SGHDN, CDR2 FVKESK. With 4 bases clipped from V and 8 bases from J, the junction kept 8 bases outside the gene matches. For the CDR3, the DNA is TGTGCCAGCAGCCCCGGGACTATTACCCATGAGCAGTTCTTC. This encodes CASSPGTITHEQFF.

This clone has just a few counts. CDR3 nucleotides: TGTGCCAGTAGTAGGGGGACTAGCGGGAGCCAAGAGACCCAGTACTTC. As protein: CASSRGTSGSQETQYF. The rearrangement links TRBV19 to TRBJ2-5, with 14 bases fitting TRBD2. This CDR3 has 16 amino acids. Trimming cost V 4 bases and J 1 base; bases outside gene matches: 2. The germline gives CDR1 LNHDA, CDR2 SQIVND (reference sequence).

The rearrangement links TRBV4-2 to TRBJ2-3; TRBD1 or TRBD2 may be the D gene (5 bases each). V was trimmed by 4 bases and J by 1 base, leaving 15 bases between them. This CDR3 spans 16 amino acids. Germline V gene sequence: CDR1 LGHNA, CDR2 YNFKEQ. CDR3 DNA: TGTGCCAGCAGCCCGGGACCCCAAGGGGGCACAGATACGCAGTATTTT. This sequence encodes CASSPGPQGGTDTQYF.

This clone was seen more than once but under ten times. This chain uses TRBV9 with TRBJ1-5; 9 nucleotides align to TRBD1. The CDR3 length is 16 residues. Germline values: CDR1 SGDLS, CDR2 YYNGEE. The junction had 5 bases not matched to a gene; V was cut back by 3 bases and J by 1 base. Written as DNA, the CDR3 is TGTGCCAGCAGCGCAGGGACAGGGTACAGCAATCAGCCCCAGCATTTT. Translation gives CASSAGTGYSNQPQHF.

This chain uses TRBV7-5 with TRBJ2-1; the table's D call of TRBD2 was not tested on the DNA. TRBV7-5 is a documented pseudogene. The CDR3 has 17 amino acids. This CDR3 reads CARSLRSGGARYNEQFF. In DNA, the CDR3 is TGTGCCAGAAGCTTAAGGAGCGGGGGGGCGCGGTACAATGAGCAGTTCTTC.

This clone was detected only a few times. V and J are TRBV7-9 and TRBJ2-5; D gene ambiguous. V lost 2 bases and J 4 bases, leaving 5 bases between the germline ends. The CDR3 extends over 12 amino acids. CDR1 SEHNR and CDR2 FQNEAQ come from the germline V gene (reference sequence). CDR3 bases: TGTGCCAGCAGCTTAATGATAGAGACCCAGTACTTC. This translates into CASSLMIETQYF.

V is TRBV6-6 and J is TRBJ1-2; D gene unclear. Germline CDR1 is MNHNY and CDR2 is SVGAGI (reference sequence). V lost 5 bases and J lost 8, with 9 bases in between. The CDR3 is 11 amino acids. In DNA form, the CDR3 reads TGTGCCAGCAGTGCGGCAACGGGCTACACCTTC. Protein sequence: CASSAATGYTF.

The chain joins TRBV19 to TRBJ1-1, with D maybe TRBD1 (5 bases). Germline CDR1 is LNHDA and CDR2 is SQIVND (reference sequence). V lost 2 bases and J lost 4, with 17 bases in between. CDR3 length: 16 amino acids. The CDR3 is CASSIPSPGTGTEAFF. The DNA of the CDR3 is TGTGCCAGTAGTATACCGTCTCCCGGGACGGGCACTGAAGCTTTCTTT.

The gene calls are TRBV27 and TRBJ1-2; tentatively, D is TRBD1 (5 bases). The CDR3 contains 15 residues. V lost 5 bases and J 2 bases, leaving 15 bases between the germline ends. The germline gives CDR1 MNHEY, CDR2 SMNVEV (reference sequence). CDR3 region: CASSHSGSQNYGYTF. The CDR3 bases are TGTGCCAGCAGTCATTCAGGGTCCCAGAACTATGGCTACACCTTC.

In its sample, this clone was seen a few times. This chain uses TRBV7-8 with TRBJ1-1; D remains ambiguous. The CDR3 contains 16 residues. The germline V gene has CDR1 SGHVS and CDR2 FQNEAQ. V was trimmed by 0 bases and J by 5 bases, leaving 16 bases between them. This CDR3 reads CASSLALSGLRTEAFF. The CDR3 bases are TGTGCCAGCAGCTTAGCGTTGTCTGGACTAAGGACTGAAGCTTTCTTT.

This clone has a handful of counts. V is TRBV7-9 and J is TRBJ2-3, with D perhaps TRBD1 (6 bases). The germline V and J ends were trimmed by 4 bases and 0 bases, with 14 bases remaining between them. The CDR3 has 16 amino acids. CDR1 and CDR2 from the germline V gene are SEHNR and FQNEAQ (reference sequence). The CDR3 DNA sequence: TGTGCCAGCAGCTCCACCGGGACAAAAAGCACAGATACGCAGTATTTT. Translation: CASSSTGTKSTDTQYF.

The rearrangement joins TRBV13 to TRBJ1-1; no clear D gene. V shed 6 bases and J shed 1 base, with 6 bases lying between them. The V gene's germline CDR1 is PRHDT and CDR2 FYEKMQ (reference sequence). The CDR3 spans 12 residues. The CDR3 is CASSRWNTEAFF. The CDR3 nucleotides are TGTGCCAGCAGTCGCTGGAACACTGAAGCTTTCTTT.

J is TRBJ2-7 and V is TRBV1. TRBV1 is assigned pseudogene status. CDR3 length equals 11 residues. CDR3 bases: TGCACCAGCACCTGCATCTACGAGCAGTACTTC. Its translation is CTSTCIYEQYF.

The rearrangement links TRBV18 to TRBJ1-4; D gene unclear. Trimming stripped 0 bases from V and 0 bases from J, with 8 bases between. CDR3 length equals 16 residues. CDR1 and CDR2 (germline): KGHSH, LQKENI. CDR3 residues: CASSPPVHATNEKLFF. CDR3 DNA sequence: TGTGCCAGCTCACCACCGGTTCACGCAACTAATGAAAAACTGTTTTTT.